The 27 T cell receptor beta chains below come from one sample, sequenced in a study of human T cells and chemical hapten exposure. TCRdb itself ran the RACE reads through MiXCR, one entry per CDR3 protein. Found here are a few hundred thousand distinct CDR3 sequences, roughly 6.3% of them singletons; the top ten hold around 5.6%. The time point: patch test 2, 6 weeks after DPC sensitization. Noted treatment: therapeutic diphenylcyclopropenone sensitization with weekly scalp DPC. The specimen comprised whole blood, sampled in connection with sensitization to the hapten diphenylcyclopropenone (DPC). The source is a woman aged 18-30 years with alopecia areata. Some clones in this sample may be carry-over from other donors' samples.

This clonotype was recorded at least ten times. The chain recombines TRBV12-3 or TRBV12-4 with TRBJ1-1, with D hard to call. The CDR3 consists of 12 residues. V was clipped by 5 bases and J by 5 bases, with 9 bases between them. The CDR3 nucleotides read TGTGCCAGCAGTCCCGGCAAGACTGAAGCTTTCTTT. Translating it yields CASSPGKTEAFF.

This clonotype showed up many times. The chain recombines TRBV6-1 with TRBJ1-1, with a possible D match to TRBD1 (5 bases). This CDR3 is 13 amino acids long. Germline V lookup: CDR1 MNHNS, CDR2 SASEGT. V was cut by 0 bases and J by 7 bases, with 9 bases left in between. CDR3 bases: TGTGCCAGCAGTGAAGCTGGGGACGGTGAAGCTTTCTTT. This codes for CASSEAGDGEAFF.

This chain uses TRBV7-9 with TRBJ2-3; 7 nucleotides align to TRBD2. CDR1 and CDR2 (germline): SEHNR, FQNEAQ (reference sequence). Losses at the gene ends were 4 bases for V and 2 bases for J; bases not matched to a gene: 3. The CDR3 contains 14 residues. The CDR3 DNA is TGTGCCAGCAGCTCAGGACTAGTCACAGATACGCAGTATTTT. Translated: CASSSGLVTDTQYF. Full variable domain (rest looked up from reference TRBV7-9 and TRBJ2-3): DTGVSQNPRHKITKRGQNVTFRCDPISEHNRLYWYRQTLGQGPEFLTYFQNEAQLEKSRLLSDRFSAERPKGSFSTLEIQRTEQGDSAMYLCASSSGLVTDTQYFGPGTRLTVL.

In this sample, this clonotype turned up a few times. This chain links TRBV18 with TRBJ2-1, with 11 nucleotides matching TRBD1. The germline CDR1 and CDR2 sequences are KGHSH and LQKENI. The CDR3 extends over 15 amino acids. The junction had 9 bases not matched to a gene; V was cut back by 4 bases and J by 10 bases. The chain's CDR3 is CASSLPGTGGSEQFF. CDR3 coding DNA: TGTGCCAGCTCACTCCCTGGGACAGGGGGATCCGAGCAGTTCTTC.

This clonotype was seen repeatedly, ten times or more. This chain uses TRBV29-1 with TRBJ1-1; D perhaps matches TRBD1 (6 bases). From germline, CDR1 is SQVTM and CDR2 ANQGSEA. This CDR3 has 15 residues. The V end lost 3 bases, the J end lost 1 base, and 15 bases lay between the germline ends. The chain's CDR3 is CSVDVLGQPNTEAFF. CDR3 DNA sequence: TGCAGCGTTGATGTATTAGGACAGCCGAACACTGAAGCTTTCTTT.

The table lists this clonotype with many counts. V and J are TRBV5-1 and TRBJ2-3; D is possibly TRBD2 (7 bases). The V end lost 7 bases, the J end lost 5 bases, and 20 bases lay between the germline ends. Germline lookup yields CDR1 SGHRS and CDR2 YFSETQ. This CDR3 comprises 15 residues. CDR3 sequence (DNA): TGCGCCAGCGAGATTAACGGGGGGCCCGGAGATACGCAGTATTTT. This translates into CASEINGGPGDTQYF.

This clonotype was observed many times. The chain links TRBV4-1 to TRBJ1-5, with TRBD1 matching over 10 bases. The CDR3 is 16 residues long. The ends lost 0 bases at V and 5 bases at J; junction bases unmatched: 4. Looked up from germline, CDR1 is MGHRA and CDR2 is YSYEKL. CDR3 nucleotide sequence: TGCGCCAGCAGCCAAGAGAGGGACAGGGGAGATCAGCCCCAGCATTTT. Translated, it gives CASSQERDRGDQPQHF.

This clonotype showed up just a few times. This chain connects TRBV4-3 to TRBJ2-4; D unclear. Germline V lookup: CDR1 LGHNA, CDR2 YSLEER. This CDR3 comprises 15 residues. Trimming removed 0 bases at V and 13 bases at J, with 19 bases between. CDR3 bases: TGCGCCAGCAGCCAAGACAGTCTATCCCCAACATCCCAGTACTTC. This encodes CASSQDSLSPTSQYF.

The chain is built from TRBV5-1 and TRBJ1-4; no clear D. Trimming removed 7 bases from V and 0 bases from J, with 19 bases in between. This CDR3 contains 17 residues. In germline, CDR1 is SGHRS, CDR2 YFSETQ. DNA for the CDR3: TGCGCCAGCGCCTACGGCAGTGGAAGTGCAACTAATGAAAAACTGTTTTTT. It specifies CASAYGSGSATNEKLFF.

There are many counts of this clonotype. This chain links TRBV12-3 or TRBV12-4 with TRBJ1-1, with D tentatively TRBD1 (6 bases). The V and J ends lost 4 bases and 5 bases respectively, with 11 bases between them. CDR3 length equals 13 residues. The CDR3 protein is CASSSGELTEAFF. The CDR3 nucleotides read TGTGCCAGCAGTTCAGGGGAGCTAACTGAAGCTTTCTTT.

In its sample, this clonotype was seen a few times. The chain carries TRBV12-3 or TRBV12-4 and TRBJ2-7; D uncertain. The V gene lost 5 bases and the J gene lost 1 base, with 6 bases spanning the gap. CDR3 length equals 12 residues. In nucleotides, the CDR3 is TGTGCCAGCAGTCCCACTTCCTACGAGCAGTACTTC. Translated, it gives CASSPTSYEQYF.

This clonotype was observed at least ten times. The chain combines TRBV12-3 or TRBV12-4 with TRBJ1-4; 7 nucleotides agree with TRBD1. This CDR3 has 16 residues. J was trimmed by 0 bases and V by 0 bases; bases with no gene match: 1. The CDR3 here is CASSLAGQATNEKLFF. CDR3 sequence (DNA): TGTGCCAGCAGTTTAGCAGGACAGGCAACTAATGAAAAACTGTTTTTT.

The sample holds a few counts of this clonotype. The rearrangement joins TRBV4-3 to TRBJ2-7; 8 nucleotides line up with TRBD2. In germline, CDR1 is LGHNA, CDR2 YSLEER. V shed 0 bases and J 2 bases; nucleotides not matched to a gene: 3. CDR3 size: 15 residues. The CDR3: CASSQERGAAYEQYF. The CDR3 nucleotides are TGCGCCAGCAGCCAAGAGCGGGGGGCCGCCTACGAGCAGTACTTC.

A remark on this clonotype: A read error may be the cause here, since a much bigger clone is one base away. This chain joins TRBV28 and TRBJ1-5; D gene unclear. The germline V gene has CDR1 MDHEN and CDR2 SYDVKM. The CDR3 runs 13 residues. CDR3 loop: CATRPHSYQPQHF. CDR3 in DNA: TGTGCCACCCGCCCCCATAGCTATCAGCCCCAGCATTTT.

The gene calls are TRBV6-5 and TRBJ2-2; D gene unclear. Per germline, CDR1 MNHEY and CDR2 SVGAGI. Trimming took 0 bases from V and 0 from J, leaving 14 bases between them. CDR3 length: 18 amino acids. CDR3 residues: CASSYSGIRFANTGELFF. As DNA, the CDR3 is TGTGCCAGCAGTTACTCGGGGATCAGGTTCGCGAACACCGGGGAGCTGTTTTTT.

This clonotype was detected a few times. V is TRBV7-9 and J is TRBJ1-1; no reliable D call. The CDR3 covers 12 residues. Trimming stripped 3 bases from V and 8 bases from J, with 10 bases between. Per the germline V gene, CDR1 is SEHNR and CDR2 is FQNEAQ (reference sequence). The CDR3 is CASSFQLLEAFF. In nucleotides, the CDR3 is TGTGCCAGCAGCTTCCAACTTTTAGAAGCTTTCTTT. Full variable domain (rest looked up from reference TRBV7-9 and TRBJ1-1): DTGVSQNPRHKITKRGQNVTFRCDPISEHNRLYWYRQTLGQGPEFLTYFQNEAQLEKSRLLSDRFSAERPKGSFSTLEIQRTEQGDSAMYLCASSFQLLEAFFGQGTRLTVV.

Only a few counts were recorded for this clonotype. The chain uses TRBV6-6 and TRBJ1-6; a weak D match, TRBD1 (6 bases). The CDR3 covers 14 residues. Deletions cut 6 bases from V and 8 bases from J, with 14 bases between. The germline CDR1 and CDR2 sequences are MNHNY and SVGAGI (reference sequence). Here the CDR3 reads CASSPTGPDSPLHF. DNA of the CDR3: TGTGCCAGCAGCCCTACAGGGCCAGATTCACCCCTCCACTTT.

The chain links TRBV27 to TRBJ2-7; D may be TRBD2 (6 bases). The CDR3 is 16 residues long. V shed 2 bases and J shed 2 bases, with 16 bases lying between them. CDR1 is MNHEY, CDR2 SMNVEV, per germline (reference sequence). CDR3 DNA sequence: TGTGCCAGCAGTTTAGGAAGGAAACTAGCCCCCTACGAGCAGTACTTC. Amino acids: CASSLGRKLAPYEQYF.

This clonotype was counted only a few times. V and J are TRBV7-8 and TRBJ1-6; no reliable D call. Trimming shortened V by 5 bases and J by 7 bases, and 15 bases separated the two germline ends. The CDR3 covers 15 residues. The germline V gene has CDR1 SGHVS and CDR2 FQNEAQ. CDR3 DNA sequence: TGTGCCAGCAGCCAGCAGGACTTCGGGAATTCACCCCTCCACTTT. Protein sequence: CASSQQDFGNSPLHF. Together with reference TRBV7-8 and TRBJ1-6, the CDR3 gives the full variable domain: GAGVSQSPRYKVAKRGQDVALRCDPISGHVSLFWYQQALGQGPEFLTYFQNEAQLDKSGLPSDRFFAERPEGSVSTLKIQRTQQEDSAVYLCASSQQDFGNSPLHFGNGTRLTVT.

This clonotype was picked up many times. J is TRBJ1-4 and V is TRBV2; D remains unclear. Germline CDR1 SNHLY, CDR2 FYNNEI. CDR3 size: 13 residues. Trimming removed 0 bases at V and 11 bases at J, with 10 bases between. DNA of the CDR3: TGTGCCAGCAGTGAAGCGGATCCCAGGAAACTGTTTTTT. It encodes CASSEADPRKLFF. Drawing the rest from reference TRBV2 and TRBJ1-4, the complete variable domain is EPEVTQTPSHQVTQMGQEVILRCVPISNHLYFYWYRQILGQKVEFLVSFYNNEISEKSEIFDDQFSVERPDGSNFTLKIRSTKLEDSAMYFCASSEADPRKLFFGSGTQLSVL.

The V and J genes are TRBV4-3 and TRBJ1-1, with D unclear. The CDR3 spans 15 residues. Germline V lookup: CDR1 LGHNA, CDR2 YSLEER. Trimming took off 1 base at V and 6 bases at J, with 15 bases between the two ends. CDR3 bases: TGCGCCAGCAGCCAAGTTTGGGGTGGCGGGGCTGAAGCTTTCTTT. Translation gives CASSQVWGGGAEAFF.

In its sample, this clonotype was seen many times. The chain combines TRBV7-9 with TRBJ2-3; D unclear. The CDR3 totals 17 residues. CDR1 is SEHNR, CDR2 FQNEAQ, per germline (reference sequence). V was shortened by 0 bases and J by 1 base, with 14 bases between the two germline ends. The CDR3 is CASSLAQRTRGTDTQYF. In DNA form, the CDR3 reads TGTGCCAGCAGCTTAGCGCAAAGGACCCGCGGCACAGATACGCAGTATTTT.

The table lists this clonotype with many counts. The DNA for the CDR3 is TGTGCCAGCAGCTTAAGACAGGCGGGGGATACGCAGTATTTT. Its protein is CASSLRQAGDTQYF. The chain recombines TRBV7-9 with TRBJ2-3; D possibly matches TRBD1 or TRBD2 (6 bases each). The V gene lost 2 bases and the J gene lost 6 bases, with 12 bases spanning the gap. The CDR3 spans 14 residues. CDR1 is SEHNR and CDR2 is FQNEAQ in the germline V gene (reference sequence).

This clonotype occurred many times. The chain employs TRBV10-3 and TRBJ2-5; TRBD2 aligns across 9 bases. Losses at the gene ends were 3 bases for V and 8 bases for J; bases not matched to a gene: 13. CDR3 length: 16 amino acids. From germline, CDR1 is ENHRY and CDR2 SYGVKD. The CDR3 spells CAISDLRLADPRTQYF. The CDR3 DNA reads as TGTGCCATCAGTGACCTGCGACTAGCGGACCCCCGAACCCAGTACTTC.

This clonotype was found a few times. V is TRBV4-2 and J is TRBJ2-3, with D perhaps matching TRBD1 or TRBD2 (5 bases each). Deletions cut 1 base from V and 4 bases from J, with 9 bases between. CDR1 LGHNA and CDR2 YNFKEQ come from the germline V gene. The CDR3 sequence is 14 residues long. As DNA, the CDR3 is TGTGCCAGCAGCCAAGGGGACGGTGCAGATACGCAGTATTTT. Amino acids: CASSQGDGADTQYF.

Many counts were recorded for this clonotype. Here the CDR3 reads CASSPDSLPTPFSHGYTF. The CDR3 DNA is TGTGCCAGCAGCCCAGACAGCTTGCCAACCCCATTTAGTCATGGCTACACCTTC. The chain combines TRBV9 with TRBJ1-2; a weak D match, TRBD1 (5 bases). Germline CDR1 is SGDLS and CDR2 is YYNGEE. The V and J ends lost 4 bases and 6 bases respectively, with 28 bases between them. The CDR3 length is 18 residues.

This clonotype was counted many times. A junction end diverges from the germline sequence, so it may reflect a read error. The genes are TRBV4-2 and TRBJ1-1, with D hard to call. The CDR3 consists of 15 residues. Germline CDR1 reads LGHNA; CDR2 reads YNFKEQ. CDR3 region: CASSQYQEANTKAFF. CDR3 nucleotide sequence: TGTGCCAGCAGCCAATACCAGGAGGCGAACACTAAAGCTTTCTTT.